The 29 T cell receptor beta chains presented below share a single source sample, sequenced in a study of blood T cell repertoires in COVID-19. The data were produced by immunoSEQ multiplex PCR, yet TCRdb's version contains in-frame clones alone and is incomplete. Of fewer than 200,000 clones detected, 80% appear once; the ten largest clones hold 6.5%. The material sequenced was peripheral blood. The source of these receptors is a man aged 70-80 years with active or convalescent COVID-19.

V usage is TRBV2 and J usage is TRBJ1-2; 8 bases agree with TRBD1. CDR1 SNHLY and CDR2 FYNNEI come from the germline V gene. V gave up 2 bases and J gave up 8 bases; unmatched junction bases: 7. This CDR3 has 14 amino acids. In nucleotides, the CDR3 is TGTGCCAGCAGTGAAAAAAACAGGGGGTACGGCTACACCTTC. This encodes CASSEKNRGYGYTF.

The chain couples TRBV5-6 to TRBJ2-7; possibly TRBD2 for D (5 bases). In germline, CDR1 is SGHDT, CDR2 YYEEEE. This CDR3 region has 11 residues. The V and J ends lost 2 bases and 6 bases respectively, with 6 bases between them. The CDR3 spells CASSFSAEQYF. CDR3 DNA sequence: TGTGCCAGCAGCTTTAGCGCCGAGCAGTACTTC. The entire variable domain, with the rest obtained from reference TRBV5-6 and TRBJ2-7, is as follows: DAGVTQSPTHLIKTRGQQVTLRCSPKSGHDTVSWYQQALGQGPQFIFQYYEEEERQRGNFPDRFSGHQFPNYSSELNVNALLLGDSALYLCASSFSAEQYFGPGTRLTVT.

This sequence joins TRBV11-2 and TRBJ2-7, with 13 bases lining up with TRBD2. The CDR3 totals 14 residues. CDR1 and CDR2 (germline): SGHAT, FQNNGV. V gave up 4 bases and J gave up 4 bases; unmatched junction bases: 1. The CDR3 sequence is CASSWTSGSYEQYF. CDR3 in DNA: TGTGCCAGCAGCTGGACTAGCGGGAGTTACGAGCAGTACTTC.

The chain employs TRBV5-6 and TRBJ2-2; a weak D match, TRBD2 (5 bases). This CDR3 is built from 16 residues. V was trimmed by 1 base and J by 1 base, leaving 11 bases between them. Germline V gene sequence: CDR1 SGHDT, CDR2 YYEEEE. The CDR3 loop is CASSLYGVENTGELFF. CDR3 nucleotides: TGTGCCAGCAGCTTGTACGGGGTTGAGAACACCGGGGAGCTGTTTTTT.

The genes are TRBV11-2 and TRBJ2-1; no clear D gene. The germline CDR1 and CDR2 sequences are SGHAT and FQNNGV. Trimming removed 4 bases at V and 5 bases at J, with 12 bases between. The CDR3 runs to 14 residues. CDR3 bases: TGTGCCAGCAGCTCCACTTCCGACAACAATGAGCAGTTCTTC. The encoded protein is CASSSTSDNNEQFF.

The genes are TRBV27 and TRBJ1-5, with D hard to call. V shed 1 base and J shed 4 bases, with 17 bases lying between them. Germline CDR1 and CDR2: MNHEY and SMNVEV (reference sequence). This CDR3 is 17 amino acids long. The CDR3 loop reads CASSLWASRVVNQPQHF. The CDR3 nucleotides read TGTGCCAGCAGTTTATGGGCCTCGAGGGTTGTTAATCAGCCCCAGCATTTT.

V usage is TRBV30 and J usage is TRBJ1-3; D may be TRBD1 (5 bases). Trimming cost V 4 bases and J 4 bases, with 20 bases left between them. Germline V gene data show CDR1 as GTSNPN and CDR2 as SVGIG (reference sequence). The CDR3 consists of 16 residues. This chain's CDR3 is CAWTKWGERTGNTIYF. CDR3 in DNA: TGTGCCTGGACCAAATGGGGGGAAAGGACCGGAAACACCATATATTTT.

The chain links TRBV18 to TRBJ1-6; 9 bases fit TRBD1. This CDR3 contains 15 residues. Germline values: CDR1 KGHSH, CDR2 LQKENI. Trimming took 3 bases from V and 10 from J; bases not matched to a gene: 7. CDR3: CASSPGQGQGSPLHF. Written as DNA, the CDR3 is TGTGCCAGCTCACCCGGACAGGGGCAGGGATCACCCCTCCACTTT.

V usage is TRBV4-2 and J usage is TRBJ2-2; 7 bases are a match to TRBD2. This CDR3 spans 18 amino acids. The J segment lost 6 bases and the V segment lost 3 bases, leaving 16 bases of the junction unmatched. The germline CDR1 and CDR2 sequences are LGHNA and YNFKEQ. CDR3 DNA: TGTGCCAGCAGCCAGGGGCTCAGCGGGGAGGTATTAGCCGGGGAGCTGTTTTTT. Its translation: CASSQGLSGEVLAGELFF.

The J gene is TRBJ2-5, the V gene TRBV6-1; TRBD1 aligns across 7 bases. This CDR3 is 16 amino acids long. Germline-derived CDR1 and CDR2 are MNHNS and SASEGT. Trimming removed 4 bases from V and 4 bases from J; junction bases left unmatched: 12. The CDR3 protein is CASSGLPGQPTETQYF. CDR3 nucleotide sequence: TGTGCCAGCAGTGGACTTCCGGGACAGCCCACAGAGACCCAGTACTTC.

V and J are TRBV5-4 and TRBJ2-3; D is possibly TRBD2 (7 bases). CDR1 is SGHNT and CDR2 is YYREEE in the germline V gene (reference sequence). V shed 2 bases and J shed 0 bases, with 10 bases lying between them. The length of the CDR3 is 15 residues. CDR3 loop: CASSFAGASTDTQYF. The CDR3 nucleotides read TGTGCCAGCAGCTTCGCGGGGGCAAGCACAGATACGCAGTATTTT.

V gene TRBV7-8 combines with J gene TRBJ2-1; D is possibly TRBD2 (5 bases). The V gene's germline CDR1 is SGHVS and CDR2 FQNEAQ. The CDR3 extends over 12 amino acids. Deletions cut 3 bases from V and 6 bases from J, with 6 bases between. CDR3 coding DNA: TGTGCCAGCAGCTTCGGGATCAATGAGCAGTTCTTC. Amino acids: CASSFGINEQFF.

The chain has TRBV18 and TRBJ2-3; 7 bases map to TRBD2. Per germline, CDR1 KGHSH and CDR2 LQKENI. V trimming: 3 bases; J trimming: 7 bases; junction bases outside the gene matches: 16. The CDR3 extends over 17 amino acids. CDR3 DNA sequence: TGTGCCAGCTCACCTACACACGAGGGGAGGGCCCCGAATACGCAGTATTTT. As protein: CASSPTHEGRAPNTQYF.

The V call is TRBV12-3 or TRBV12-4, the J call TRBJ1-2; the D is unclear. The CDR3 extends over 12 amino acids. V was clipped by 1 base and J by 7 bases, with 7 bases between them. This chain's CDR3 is CASSLDYSGYTF. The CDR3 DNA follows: TGTGCCAGCAGTTTAGACTACTCTGGCTACACCTTC.

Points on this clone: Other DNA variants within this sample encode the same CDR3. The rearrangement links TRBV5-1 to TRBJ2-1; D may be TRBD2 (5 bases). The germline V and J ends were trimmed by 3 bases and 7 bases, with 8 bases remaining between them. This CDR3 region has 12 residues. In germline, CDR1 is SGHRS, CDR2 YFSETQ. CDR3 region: CASSSPGNEQFF. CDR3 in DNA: TGCGCCAGCAGCTCGCCGGGAAATGAGCAGTTCTTC.

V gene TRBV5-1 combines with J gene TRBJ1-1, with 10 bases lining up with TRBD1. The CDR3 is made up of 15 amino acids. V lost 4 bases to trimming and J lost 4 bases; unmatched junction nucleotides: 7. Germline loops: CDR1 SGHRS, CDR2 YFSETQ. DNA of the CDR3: TGCGCCAGCAGCCGAGACGGACAGGGGGGCACTGAAGCTTTCTTT. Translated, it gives CASSRDGQGGTEAFF.

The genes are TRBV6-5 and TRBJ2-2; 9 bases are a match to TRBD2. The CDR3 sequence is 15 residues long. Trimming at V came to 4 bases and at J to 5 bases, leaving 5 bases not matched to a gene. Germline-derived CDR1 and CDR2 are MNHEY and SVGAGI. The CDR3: CASSLGLALTGELFF. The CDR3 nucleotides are TGTGCCAGCAGTTTGGGACTAGCTTTGACCGGGGAGCTGTTTTTT.

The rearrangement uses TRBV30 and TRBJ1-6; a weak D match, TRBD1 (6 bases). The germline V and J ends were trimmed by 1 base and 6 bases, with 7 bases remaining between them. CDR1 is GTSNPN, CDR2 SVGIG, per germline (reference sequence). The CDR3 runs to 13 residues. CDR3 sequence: CAWSADSNSPLHF. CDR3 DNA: TGTGCCTGGAGTGCGGACAGTAATTCACCCCTCCACTTT.

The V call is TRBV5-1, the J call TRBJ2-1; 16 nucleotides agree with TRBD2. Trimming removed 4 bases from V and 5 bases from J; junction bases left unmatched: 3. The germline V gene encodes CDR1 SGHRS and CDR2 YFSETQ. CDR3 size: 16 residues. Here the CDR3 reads CASSQGLAGGHNEQFF. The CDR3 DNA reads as TGCGCCAGCAGCCAGGGACTAGCGGGAGGGCACAATGAGCAGTTCTTC. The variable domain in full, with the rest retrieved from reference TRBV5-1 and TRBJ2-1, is KAGVTQTPRYLIKTRGQQVTLSCSPISGHRSVSWYQQTPGQGLQFLFEYFSETQRNKGNFPGRFSGRQFSNSRSEMNVSTLELGDSALYLCASSQGLAGGHNEQFFGPGTRLTVL.

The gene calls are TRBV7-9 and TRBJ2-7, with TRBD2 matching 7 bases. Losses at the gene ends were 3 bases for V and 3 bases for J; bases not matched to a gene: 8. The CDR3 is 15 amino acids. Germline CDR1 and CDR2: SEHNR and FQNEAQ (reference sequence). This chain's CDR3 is CASSFGASGNYEQYF. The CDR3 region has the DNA TGTGCCAGCAGCTTCGGAGCTAGCGGAAACTACGAGCAGTACTTC. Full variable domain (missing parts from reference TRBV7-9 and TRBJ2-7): DTGVSQNPRHKITKRGQNVTFRCDPISEHNRLYWYRQTLGQGPEFLTYFQNEAQLEKSRLLSDRFSAERPKGSFSTLEIQRTEQGDSAMYLCASSFGASGNYEQYFGPGTRLTVT.

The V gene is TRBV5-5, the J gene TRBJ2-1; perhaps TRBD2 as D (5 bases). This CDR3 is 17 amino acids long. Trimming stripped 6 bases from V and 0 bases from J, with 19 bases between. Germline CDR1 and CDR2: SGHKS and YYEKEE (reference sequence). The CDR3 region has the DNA TGTGCCAGCAACAAGGAGCGGTGGCTTAGCTCCTACAATGAGCAGTTCTTC. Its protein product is CASNKERWLSSYNEQFF.

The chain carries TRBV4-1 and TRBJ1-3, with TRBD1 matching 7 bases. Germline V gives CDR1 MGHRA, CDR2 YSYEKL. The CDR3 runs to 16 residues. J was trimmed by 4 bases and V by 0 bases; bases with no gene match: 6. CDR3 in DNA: TGCGCCAGCAGCCAAGACAAGACAGGGTGGGGAAACACCATATATTTT. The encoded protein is CASSQDKTGWGNTIYF.

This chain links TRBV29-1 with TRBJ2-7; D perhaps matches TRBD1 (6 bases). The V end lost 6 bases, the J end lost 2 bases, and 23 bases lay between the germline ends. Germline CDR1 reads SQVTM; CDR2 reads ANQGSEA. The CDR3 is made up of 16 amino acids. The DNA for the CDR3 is TGCAGCGTCCTGGGGGTCGAGACAGGTGAGGCCTACGAGCAGTACTTC. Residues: CSVLGVETGEAYEQYF.

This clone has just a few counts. CDR3 loop: CSVTVTYGYTF. The CDR3 DNA is TGCAGCGTGACAGTTACCTATGGCTACACCTTC. The J gene is TRBJ1-2, the V gene TRBV29-1; possibly TRBD1 for D (5 bases). The CDR3 runs to 11 residues. Trimming cost V 6 bases and J 4 bases, with 9 bases left between them. Germline V CDR1 and CDR2: SQVTM, ANQGSEA.

CDR3 residues: CSVGNGGTEAFF. As DNA, the CDR3 is TGCAGCGTTGGGAACGGAGGGACTGAAGCTTTCTTT. The gene calls are TRBV29-1 and TRBJ1-1, with D unclear. Germline V gene sequence: CDR1 SQVTM, CDR2 ANQGSEA. The V end was cut by 4 bases, the J end by 5 bases, with 11 bases between. This CDR3 comprises 12 residues.

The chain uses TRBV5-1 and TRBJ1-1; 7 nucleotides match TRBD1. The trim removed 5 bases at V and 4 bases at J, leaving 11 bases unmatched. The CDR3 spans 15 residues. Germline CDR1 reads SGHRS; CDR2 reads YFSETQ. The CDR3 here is CASRPTGEGGTEAFF. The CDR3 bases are TGCGCCAGCAGGCCCACAGGGGAAGGTGGCACTGAAGCTTTCTTT.

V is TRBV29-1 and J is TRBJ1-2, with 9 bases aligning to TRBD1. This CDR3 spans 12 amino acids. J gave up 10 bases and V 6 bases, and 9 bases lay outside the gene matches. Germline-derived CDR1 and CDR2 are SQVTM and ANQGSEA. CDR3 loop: CSVSGTGSTYTF. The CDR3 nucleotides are TGCAGCGTATCCGGGACAGGGAGTACCTACACCTTC.

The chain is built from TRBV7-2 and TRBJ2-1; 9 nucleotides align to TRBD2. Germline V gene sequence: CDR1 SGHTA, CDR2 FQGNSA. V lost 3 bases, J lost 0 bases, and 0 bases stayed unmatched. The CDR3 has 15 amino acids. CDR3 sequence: CASSFSGSSYNEQFF. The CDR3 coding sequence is TGTGCCAGCAGCTTTAGCGGGAGCTCCTACAATGAGCAGTTCTTC.

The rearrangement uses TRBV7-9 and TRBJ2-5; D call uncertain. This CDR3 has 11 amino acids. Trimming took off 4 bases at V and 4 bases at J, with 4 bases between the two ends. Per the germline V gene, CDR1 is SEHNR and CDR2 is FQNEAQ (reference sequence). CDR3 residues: CASSSSETQYF. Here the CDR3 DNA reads TGTGCCAGCAGCTCCTCAGAGACCCAGTACTTC. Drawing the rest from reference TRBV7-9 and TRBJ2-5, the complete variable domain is DTGVSQNPRHKITKRGQNVTFRCDPISEHNRLYWYRQTLGQGPEFLTYFQNEAQLEKSRLLSDRFSAERPKGSFSTLEIQRTEQGDSAMYLCASSSSETQYFGPGTRLLVL.